This T cell receptor (beta chain) derives from a study of T cell changes during pregnancy in multiple sclerosis. Germline V CDR1 and CDR2: LNHDA, SQIVND (reference sequence). The CDR3 contains 16 residues. After removal of 3 bases from V and 3 bases from J, the junction contained 10 bases not matched to a gene. Repertoires were generated with immunoSEQ multiplex PCR, while TCRdb's copy carries only in-frame clones and drops some. The table shows around 68,000 clones, with 91% occurring only once. This clonotype was sampled from a female donor in good health, enrolled as a control in a pregnancy study. This sequence joins TRBV19 and TRBJ2-5; 7 bases map to TRBD1. Specimen: peripheral blood, collected after pregnancy. The CDR3 nucleotides read TGTGCCAGTAGTATTGGGGTTCAGACAGGGAAAGAGACCCAGTACTTC. Its translation: CASSIGVQTGKETQYF. The whole variable domain, remainder taken from reference TRBV19 and TRBJ2-5, is DGGITQSPKYLFRKEGQNVTLSCEQNLNHDAMYWYRQDPGQGLRLIYYSQIVNDFQKGDIAEGYSVSREKKESFPLTVTSAQKNPTAFYLCASSIGVQTGKETQYFGPGTRLLVL.